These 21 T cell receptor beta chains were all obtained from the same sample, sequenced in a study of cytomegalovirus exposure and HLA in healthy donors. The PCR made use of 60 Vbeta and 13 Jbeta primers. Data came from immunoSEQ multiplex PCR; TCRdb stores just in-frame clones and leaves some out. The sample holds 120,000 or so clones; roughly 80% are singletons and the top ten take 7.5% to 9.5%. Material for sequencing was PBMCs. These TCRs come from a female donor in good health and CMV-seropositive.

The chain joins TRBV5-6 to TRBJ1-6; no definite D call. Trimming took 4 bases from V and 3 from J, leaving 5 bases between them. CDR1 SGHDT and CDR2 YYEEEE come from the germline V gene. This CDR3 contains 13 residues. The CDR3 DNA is TGTGCCAGCAGCCCCAACTATAATTCACCCCTCCACTTT. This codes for CASSPNYNSPLHF.

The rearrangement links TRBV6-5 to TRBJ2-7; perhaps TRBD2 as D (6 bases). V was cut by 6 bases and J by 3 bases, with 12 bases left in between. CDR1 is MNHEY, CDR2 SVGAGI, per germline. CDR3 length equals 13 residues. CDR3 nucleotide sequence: TGTGCCAGCAGCACGGGACTCCACTACGAGCAGTACTTC. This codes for CASSTGLHYEQYF.

CDR3 nucleotides: TGTGCCAGCAGCCCGGGACTAGCGGGGATACGCACAGATACGCAGTATTTT. It codes for CASSPGLAGIRTDTQYF. The J gene is TRBJ2-3, the V gene TRBV5-4, with 13 bases matching TRBD2. Trimming cost V 4 bases and J 1 base; bases outside gene matches: 6. The CDR3 contains 17 residues. Germline lookup yields CDR1 SGHNT and CDR2 YYREEE (reference sequence).

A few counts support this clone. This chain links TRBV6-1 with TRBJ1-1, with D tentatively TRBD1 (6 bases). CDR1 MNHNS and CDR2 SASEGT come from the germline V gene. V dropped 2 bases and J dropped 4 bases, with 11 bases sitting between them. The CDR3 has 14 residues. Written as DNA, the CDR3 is TGTGCCAGCAGTGAACAGGGGTCGGGCACTGAAGCTTTCTTT. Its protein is CASSEQGSGTEAFF.

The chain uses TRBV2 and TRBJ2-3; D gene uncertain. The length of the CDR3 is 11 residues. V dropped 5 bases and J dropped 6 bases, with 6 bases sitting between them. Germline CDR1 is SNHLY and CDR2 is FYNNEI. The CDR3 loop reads CASSPMDTQYF. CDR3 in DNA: TGTGCCAGCAGTCCTATGGATACGCAGTATTTT.

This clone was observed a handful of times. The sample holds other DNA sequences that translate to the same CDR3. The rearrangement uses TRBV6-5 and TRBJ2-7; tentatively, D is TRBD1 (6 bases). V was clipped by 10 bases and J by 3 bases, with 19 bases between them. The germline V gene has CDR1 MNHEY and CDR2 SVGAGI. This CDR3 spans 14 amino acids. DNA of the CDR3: TGTGCCACCATCAATCCGGGACAACGCTACGAGCAGTACTTC. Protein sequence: CATINPGQRYEQYF.

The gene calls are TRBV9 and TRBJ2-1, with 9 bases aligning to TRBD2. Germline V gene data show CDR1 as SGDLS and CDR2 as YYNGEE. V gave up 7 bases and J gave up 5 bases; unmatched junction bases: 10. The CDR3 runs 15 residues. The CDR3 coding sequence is TGTGCCAGCGGGGGGCGGGGGGGGATTAACAATGAGCAGTTCTTC. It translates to CASGGRGGINNEQFF. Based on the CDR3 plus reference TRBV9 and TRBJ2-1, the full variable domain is DSGVTQTPKHLITATGQRVTLRCSPRSGDLSVYWYQQSLDQGLQFLIQYYNGEERAKGNILERFSAQQFPDLHSELNLSSLELGDSALYFCASGGRGGINNEQFFGPGTRLTVL.

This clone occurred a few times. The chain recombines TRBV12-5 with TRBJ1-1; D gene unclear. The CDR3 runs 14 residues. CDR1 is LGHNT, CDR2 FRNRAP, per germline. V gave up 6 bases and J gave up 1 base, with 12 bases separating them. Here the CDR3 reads CASGFDHRNTEAFF. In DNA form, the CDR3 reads TGTGCTAGTGGATTCGATCACAGGAACACTGAAGCTTTCTTT.

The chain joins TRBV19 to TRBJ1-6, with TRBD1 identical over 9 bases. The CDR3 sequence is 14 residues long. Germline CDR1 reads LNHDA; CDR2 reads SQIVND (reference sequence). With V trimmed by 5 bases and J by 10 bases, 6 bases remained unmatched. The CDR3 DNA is TGTGCCAGTAGTCCCTGGACAGGGGAATCACCCCTCCACTTT. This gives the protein CASSPWTGESPLHF.

The DNA for the CDR3 is TGTGCCAGCAGTCTTTCGAGGACTGCCGGGGAGCTGTTTTTT. Translation gives CASSLSRTAGELFF. The rearrangement uses TRBV6-1 and TRBJ2-2; perhaps TRBD2 as D (5 bases). The CDR3 contains 14 residues. Germline CDR1 reads MNHNS; CDR2 reads SASEGT. Trimming removed 5 bases from V and 6 bases from J, with 13 bases in between.

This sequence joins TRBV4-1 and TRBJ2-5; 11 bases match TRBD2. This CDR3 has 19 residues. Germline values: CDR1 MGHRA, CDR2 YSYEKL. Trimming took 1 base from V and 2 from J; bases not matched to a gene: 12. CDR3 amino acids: CASSQAPTSGGSPQETQYF. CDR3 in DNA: TGCGCCAGCAGCCAAGCCCCAACTAGCGGGGGCTCCCCACAAGAGACCCAGTACTTC.

In DNA form, the CDR3 reads TGTGCCAGCAGCTTACCAGGGGAAGGGTCCTACGAGCAGTACTTC. Translation: CASSLPGEGSYEQYF. The rearrangement uses TRBV5-4 and TRBJ2-7; D is possibly TRBD1 (6 bases). The CDR3 runs 15 residues. CDR1 and CDR2 from the germline V gene are SGHNT and YYREEE (reference sequence). Trimming cost V 2 bases and J 1 base, with 13 bases left between them.

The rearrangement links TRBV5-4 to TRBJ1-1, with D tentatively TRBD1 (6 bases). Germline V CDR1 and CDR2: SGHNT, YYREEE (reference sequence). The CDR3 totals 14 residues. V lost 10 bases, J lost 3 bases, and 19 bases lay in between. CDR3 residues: CALADSRLYTEAFF. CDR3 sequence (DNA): TGTGCCTTGGCGGACAGCCGCTTGTACACTGAAGCTTTCTTT.

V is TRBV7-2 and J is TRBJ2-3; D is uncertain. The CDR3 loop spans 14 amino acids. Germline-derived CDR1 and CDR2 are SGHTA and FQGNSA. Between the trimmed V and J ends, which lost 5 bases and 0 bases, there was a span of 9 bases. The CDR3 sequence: CASSLPPSTDTQYF. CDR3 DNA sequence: TGTGCCAGCAGCCTCCCCCCCAGCACAGATACGCAGTATTTT.

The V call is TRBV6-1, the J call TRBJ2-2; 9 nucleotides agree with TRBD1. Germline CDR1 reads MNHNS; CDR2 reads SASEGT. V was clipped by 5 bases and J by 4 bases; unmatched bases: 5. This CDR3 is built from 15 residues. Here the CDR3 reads CASSTGGSGTGELFF. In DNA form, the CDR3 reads TGTGCCAGCAGTACAGGGGGCTCTGGCACCGGGGAGCTGTTTTTT.

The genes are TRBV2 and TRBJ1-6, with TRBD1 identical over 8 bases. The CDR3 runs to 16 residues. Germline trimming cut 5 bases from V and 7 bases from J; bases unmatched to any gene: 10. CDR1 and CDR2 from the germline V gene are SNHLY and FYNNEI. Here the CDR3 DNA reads TGTGCCAGCAGTCTCCAGGGGGCGAGCGCCAATTCACCCCTCCACTTT. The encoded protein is CASSLQGASANSPLHF.

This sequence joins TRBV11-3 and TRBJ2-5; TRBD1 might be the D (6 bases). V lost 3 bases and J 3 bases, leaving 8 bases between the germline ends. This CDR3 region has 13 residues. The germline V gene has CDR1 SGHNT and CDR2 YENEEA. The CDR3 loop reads CASSFAGEETQYF. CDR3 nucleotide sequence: TGTGCCAGCAGCTTCGCAGGGGAAGAGACCCAGTACTTC.

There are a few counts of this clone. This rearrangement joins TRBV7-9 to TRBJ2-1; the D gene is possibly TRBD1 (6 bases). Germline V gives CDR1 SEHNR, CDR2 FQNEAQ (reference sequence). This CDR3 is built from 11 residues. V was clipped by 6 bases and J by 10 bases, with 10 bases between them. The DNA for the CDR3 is TGTGCCAGCAGTAAGGGGACAGAGCAGTTCTTC. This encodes CASSKGTEQFF.

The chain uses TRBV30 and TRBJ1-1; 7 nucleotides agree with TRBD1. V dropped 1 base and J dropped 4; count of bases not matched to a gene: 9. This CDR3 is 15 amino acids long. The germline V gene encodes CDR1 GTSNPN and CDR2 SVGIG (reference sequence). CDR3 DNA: TGTGCCTGGAGTGCCCTCAGGGGGACGGTCACTGAAGCTTTCTTT. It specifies CAWSALRGTVTEAFF.

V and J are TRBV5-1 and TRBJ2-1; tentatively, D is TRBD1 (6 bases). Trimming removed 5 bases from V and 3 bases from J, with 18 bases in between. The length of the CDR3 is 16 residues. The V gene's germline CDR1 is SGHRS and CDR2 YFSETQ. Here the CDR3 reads CASSTYGDTIYNEQFF. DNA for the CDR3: TGCGCCAGCAGTACCTACGGGGACACTATCTACAATGAGCAGTTCTTC.

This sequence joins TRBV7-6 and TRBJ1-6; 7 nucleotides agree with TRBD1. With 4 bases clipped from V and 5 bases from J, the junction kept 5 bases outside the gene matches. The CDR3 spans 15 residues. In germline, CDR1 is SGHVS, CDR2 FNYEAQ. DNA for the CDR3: TGTGCCAGCAGCTCCGACGACAGGGATAATTCACCCCTCCACTTT. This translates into CASSSDDRDNSPLHF.